This T cell receptor beta chain was sequenced during a study of a mutant IDH1 vaccine in newly diagnosed glioma. Overall study context: Earlier therapy was either radiotherapy, temozolomide, or both, and most got both. Points from the study as a whole: Vaccination elicited immune responses in 93.3% of patients.

Documented time point: week 11, during vaccination. In every dose of vaccine, 300 ug of mutant IDH1 20-mer peptide was given alongside topical imiquimod. This clone occurred once. Antigen unknown. Libraries were prepared by immunoSEQ multiplex PCR; TCRdb keeps only in-frame clonotypes and omits some of them. This table has 20,000 to 25,000 clones, approximately 89% appearing once. The length of the CDR3 is 15 residues. The V and J ends lost 1 base and 2 bases respectively, with 11 bases between them. Germline CDR1 reads SGHVS; CDR2 reads FQNEAQ. The TCR sequence derives from a woman aged 40 to 55 with glioma. The sample consisted of PBMCs, taken from a glioma patient whose treatment included an IDH1 peptide vaccine. The chain recombines TRBV7-8 with TRBJ1-2; a possible D gene is TRBD1 (5 bases). The CDR3 reads CASSLEAGPNYGYTF. CDR3 bases: TGTGCCAGCAGCTTAGAGGCAGGGCCAAACTATGGCTACACCTTC.